These 18 T cell receptor beta chains were sequenced from one sample in a study of metastatic and nonmetastatic thyroid tumors. TCRdb re-analyzed the PCR reads through MiXCR. The sample shows about 38,000 clones, roughly 50% of them seen only once. No patient received treatment before thyroid surgery. The sample taken for sequencing was tumor tissue. Every receptor here comes from a male donor with papillary thyroid cancer or a benign thyroid nodule (not recorded which). Some clones in this sample may be carry-over from other donors' samples.

The chain combines TRBV9 with TRBJ2-7; 10 nucleotides align to TRBD2. The CDR3 extends over 16 amino acids. After removal of 3 bases from V and 6 bases from J, the junction contained 12 bases not matched to a gene. Germline V lookup: CDR1 SGDLS, CDR2 YYNGEE. The CDR3 coding sequence is TGTGCCAGCAGCGCAGGGACTAGCGCCGGCGCGGGCGAGCAGTACTTC. Translating it yields CASSAGTSAGAGEQYF.

V usage is TRBV7-2 and J usage is TRBJ2-5; unclear D gene. This CDR3 has 15 residues. V was trimmed by 1 base and J by 1 base, leaving 10 bases between them. CDR1 and CDR2 from the germline V gene are SGHTA and FQGNSA. The CDR3: CASSLVEQSQETQYF. The DNA for the CDR3 is TGTGCCAGCAGCTTAGTTGAACAGAGCCAAGAGACCCAGTACTTC.

This chain uses TRBV20-1 with TRBJ2-1; 9 positions match TRBD2. The CDR3 loop spans 16 amino acids. V shed 6 bases and J 5 bases; nucleotides not matched to a gene: 14. Germline V gene sequence: CDR1 DFQATT, CDR2 SNEGSKA (reference sequence). The CDR3 DNA is TGCAGTGCCGCCGACCCGACTAGCGGAGACAACAATGAGCAGTTCTTC. Encoded protein: CSAADPTSGDNNEQFF.

The sample holds a few counts of this clone. The chain couples TRBV12-3 or TRBV12-4 to TRBJ2-5; TRBD1 agrees at 7 bases. The length of the CDR3 is 15 residues. V shed 7 bases, J shed 3 bases, and the junction held 11 bases outside the gene matches. The CDR3 region is CASTSGQMEKETQYF. The CDR3 bases are TGTGCCAGCACCTCGGGACAGATGGAAAAAGAGACCCAGTACTTC.

The chain recombines TRBV9 with TRBJ2-7, with 7 nucleotides matching TRBD2. The J segment lost 3 bases and the V segment lost 4 bases, leaving 7 bases of the junction unmatched. This CDR3 contains 14 residues. From germline, CDR1 is SGDLS and CDR2 YYNGEE. The CDR3, as DNA: TGTGCCAGCAGCCCTAGACTAGCCAGCTACGAGCAGTACTTC. Translation: CASSPRLASYEQYF.

The V gene is TRBV12-3 or TRBV12-4, the J gene TRBJ2-7; D unclear. Trimming took off 6 bases at V and 0 bases at J, with 9 bases between the two ends. This CDR3 comprises 13 residues. This CDR3 reads CASRFPGSYEQYF. The CDR3 nucleotides are TGTGCCAGCAGGTTCCCAGGCTCCTACGAGCAGTACTTC.

The genes are TRBV6-2 or TRBV6-3 and TRBJ1-2; 9 nucleotides align to TRBD1. J was trimmed by 2 bases and V by 6 bases; bases with no gene match: 7. Germline-derived CDR1 and CDR2 are MNHEY and SVGEGT. CDR3 size: 15 residues. The CDR3 region has the DNA TGTGCCAGCAGGGGGACAGGGTCGGGCAACTATGGCTACACCTTC. Its translation: CASRGTGSGNYGYTF.

The V call is TRBV19, the J call TRBJ1-1; no clear D. The V end lost 1 base, the J end lost 4 bases, and 7 bases lay between the germline ends. The CDR3 contains 13 residues. In germline, CDR1 is LNHDA, CDR2 SQIVND (reference sequence). This chain's CDR3 is CASSIGLSTEAFF. CDR3 sequence (DNA): TGTGCCAGTAGTATAGGCCTCTCCACTGAAGCTTTCTTT.

The chain carries TRBV3-1 and TRBJ1-2; possible D gene TRBD1, 6 bases. The CDR3 totals 11 residues. V lost 8 bases, J lost 2 bases, and 6 bases lay in between. Germline lookup yields CDR1 LGHDT and CDR2 YNNKEL (reference sequence). This CDR3 reads CASGQNYGYTF. CDR3 bases: TGTGCCAGCGGACAGAACTATGGCTACACCTTC.

This sequence joins TRBV5-1 and TRBJ1-2; D is uncertain. Trimming removed 2 bases at V and 4 bases at J, with 9 bases between. Germline assignment: CDR1 SGHRS and CDR2 YFSETQ. The CDR3 covers 13 residues. The CDR3 loop reads CASSFIQSYGYTF. In DNA, the CDR3 is TGCGCCAGCAGCTTTATACAGAGCTATGGCTACACCTTC.

The gene calls are TRBV7-2 and TRBJ1-3; D call uncertain. Germline CDR1 reads SGHTA; CDR2 reads FQGNSA. Trimming cost V 5 bases and J 0 bases, with 11 bases left between them. The CDR3 has 15 amino acids. CDR3 bases: TGTGCCAGCAGCCCCTATTCAAGCTCTGGAAACACCATATATTTT. This translates into CASSPYSSSGNTIYF.

The chain joins TRBV3-1 to TRBJ2-2, with D perhaps given as TRBD1 or TRBD2 (5 bases each). V gave up 5 bases and J gave up 1 base, with 8 bases separating them. The CDR3 has 14 residues. Per germline, CDR1 LGHDT and CDR2 YNNKEL (reference sequence). This CDR3 reads CASSGTVNTGELFF. The CDR3 coding sequence is TGTGCCAGCAGCGGGACCGTGAACACCGGGGAGCTGTTTTTT.

The genes are TRBV28 and TRBJ2-7; maybe TRBD1 (5 bases). Germline loops: CDR1 MDHEN, CDR2 SYDVKM. CDR3 size: 12 residues. V was shortened by 8 bases and J by 4 bases, with 12 bases between the two germline ends. CDR3 sequence (DNA): TGTGCCAGCGGCCAGGGAAGGTACGAGCAGTACTTC. Translated, it gives CASGQGRYEQYF.

In its sample, this clone was seen a few times. An end of the junction does not agree with germline; a read error may underlie this. CDR3 bases: TGTGCCAACAGTTCGTTCGGACTAGCGGCAGATACGCAGTATTTT. Translated, it gives CANSSFGLAADTQYF. V and J are TRBV27 and TRBJ2-3; 10 bases align to TRBD2. There are 15 residues in the CDR3. CDR1 MNHEY and CDR2 SMNVEV come from the germline V gene (reference sequence).

The chain has TRBV4-1 and TRBJ2-7; D is perhaps TRBD2 (6 bases). V dropped 6 bases and J dropped 3 bases, with 15 bases sitting between them. The CDR3 is made up of 14 amino acids. Per the germline V gene, CDR1 is MGHRA and CDR2 is YSYEKL. The CDR3 DNA sequence: TGCGCCAGCAGTATCGGGACTGCCAACTACGAGCAGTACTTC. Protein sequence: CASSIGTANYEQYF.

The chain uses TRBV18 and TRBJ1-1; no clear D. V was pared by 0 bases and J by 3 bases, with 8 bases between. The CDR3 contains 14 residues. The germline gives CDR1 KGHSH, CDR2 LQKENI. CDR3 bases: TGTGCCAGCTCACCACCGGAGGGTTACACTGAAGCTTTCTTT. This translates into CASSPPEGYTEAFF.

The chain links TRBV6-4 to TRBJ2-5; 8 positions agree with TRBD2. Germline V gene data show CDR1 as MRHNA and CDR2 as SNTAGT. The V and J ends lost 4 bases and 6 bases, in that order; junction bases with no gene match: 13. The CDR3 loop spans 16 amino acids. The CDR3 reads CASSVTGRAVLKTQYF. The CDR3, as DNA: TGTGCCAGCAGTGTAACCGGGAGGGCCGTTCTCAAGACCCAGTACTTC.

The chain links TRBV3-1 to TRBJ2-1; possible D gene TRBD2, 5 bases. The CDR3 loop spans 14 amino acids. Germline CDR1 is LGHDT and CDR2 is YNNKEL (reference sequence). Trimming cost V 1 base and J 7 bases, with 11 bases left between them. CDR3 sequence reads: CASSQGTQVNEQFF. The CDR3 coding sequence is TGTGCCAGCAGCCAAGGGACTCAAGTGAATGAGCAGTTCTTC.